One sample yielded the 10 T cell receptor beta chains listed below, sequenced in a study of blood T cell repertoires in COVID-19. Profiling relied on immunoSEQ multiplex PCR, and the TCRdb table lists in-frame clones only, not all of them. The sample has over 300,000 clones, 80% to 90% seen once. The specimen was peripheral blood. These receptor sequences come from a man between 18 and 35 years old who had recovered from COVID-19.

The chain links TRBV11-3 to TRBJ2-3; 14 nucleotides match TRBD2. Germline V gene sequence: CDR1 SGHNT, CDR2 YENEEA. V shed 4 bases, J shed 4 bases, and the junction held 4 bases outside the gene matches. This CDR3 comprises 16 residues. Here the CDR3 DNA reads TGTGCCAGCAGCTCCGGGACTAGCGGGAGTCCAGATACGCAGTATTTT. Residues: CASSSGTSGSPDTQYF.

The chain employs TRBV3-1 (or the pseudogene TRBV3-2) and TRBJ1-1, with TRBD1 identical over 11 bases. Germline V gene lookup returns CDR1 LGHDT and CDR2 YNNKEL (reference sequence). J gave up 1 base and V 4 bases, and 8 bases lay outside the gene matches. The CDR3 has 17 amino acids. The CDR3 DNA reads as TGTGCCAGCAGCCCCGGGACAGGGGGATCAACGAACACTGAAGCTTTCTTT. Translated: CASSPGTGGSTNTEAFF.

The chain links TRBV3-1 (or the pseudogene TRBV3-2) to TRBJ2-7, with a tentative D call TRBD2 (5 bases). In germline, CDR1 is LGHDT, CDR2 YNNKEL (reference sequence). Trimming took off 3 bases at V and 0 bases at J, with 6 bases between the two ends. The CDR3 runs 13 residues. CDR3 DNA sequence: TGTGCCAGCAGCCAGGGGAGCTCCTACGAGCAGTACTTC. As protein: CASSQGSSYEQYF.

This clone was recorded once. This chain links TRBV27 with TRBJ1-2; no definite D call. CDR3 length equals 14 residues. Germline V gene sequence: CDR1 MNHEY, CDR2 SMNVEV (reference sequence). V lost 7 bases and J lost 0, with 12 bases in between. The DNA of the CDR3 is TGTGCCAGCACCCCGACACCCTCTAACTATGGCTACACCTTC. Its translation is CASTPTPSNYGYTF.

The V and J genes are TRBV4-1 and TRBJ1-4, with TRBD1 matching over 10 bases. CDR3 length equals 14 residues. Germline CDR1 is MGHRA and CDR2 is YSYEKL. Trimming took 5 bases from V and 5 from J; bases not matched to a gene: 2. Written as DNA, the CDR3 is TGCGCCAGCAGCTTGGGACAGGGGAATGAAAAACTGTTTTTT. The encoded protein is CASSLGQGNEKLFF.

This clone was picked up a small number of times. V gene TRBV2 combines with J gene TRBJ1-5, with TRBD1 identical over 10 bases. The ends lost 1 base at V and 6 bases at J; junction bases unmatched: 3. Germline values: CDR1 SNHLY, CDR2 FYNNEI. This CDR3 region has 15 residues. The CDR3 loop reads CASSEGTGGSQPQHF. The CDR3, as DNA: TGTGCCAGCAGTGAAGGGACAGGGGGGAGTCAGCCCCAGCATTTT.

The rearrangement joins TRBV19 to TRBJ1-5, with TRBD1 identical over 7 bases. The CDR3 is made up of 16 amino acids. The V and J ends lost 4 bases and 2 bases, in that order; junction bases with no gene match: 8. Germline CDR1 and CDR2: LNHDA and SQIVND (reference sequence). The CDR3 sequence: CASSKNRGTGNQPQHF. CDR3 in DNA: TGTGCCAGTAGTAAAAACAGGGGAACGGGCAATCAGCCCCAGCATTTT.

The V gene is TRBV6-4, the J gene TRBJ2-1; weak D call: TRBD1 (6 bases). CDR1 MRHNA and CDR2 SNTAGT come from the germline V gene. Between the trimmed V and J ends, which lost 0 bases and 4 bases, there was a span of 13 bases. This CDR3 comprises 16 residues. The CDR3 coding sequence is TGTGCCAGCAGTGACTCGTGGATACAGGGATACAATGAGCAGTTCTTC. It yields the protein CASSDSWIQGYNEQFF.

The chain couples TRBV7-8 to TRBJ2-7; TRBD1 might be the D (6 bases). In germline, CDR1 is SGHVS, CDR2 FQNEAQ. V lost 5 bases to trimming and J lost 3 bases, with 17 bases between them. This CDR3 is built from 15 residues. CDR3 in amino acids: CASSVEGTHFYEQYF. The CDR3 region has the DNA TGTGCCAGCAGCGTTGAGGGGACACACTTCTACGAGCAGTACTTC.

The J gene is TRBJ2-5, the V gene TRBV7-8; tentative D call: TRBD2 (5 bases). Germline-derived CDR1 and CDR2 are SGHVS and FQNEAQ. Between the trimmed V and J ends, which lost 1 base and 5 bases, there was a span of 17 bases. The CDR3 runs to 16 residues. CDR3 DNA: TGTGCCAGCAGCTTAGTAGGAATAACTAGTCGGGAGACCCAGTACTTC. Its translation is CASSLVGITSRETQYF.